This paragraph reports one T cell receptor beta chain. Its antigen is currently unknown. The junction shows a germline mismatch at one end, possibly a read error. This record comes from a study of cytomegalovirus exposure and HLA in healthy donors. Study results and caveats: Accounts indicate the classifier identified cytomegalovirus status with strong specificity and sensitivity. Researchers left out some V segments, among them TRBV6-2 and TRBV6-3, as indistinguishable.

The study ran its PCR with 60 Vbeta and 13 Jbeta primers. The table came from immunoSEQ multiplex PCR; TCRdb's copy has only in-frame clones and leaves some out. The data show around 150,000 clones, about 74% seen once. The CDR3 runs to 16 residues. CDR1 and CDR2 (germline): SGDLS, YYNGEE. This receptor was obtained from a man aged 25 to 45 in good health and CMV-seronegative. The chain is built from TRBV9 and TRBJ1-4; D is undetermined. Sequencing was carried out using PBMCs. The CDR3 region is CASSPLWQAGNDKLFF. The CDR3 coding sequence is TGTGCCAGCAGCCCCCTGTGGCAGGCCGGTAATGACAAACTGTTTTTT.